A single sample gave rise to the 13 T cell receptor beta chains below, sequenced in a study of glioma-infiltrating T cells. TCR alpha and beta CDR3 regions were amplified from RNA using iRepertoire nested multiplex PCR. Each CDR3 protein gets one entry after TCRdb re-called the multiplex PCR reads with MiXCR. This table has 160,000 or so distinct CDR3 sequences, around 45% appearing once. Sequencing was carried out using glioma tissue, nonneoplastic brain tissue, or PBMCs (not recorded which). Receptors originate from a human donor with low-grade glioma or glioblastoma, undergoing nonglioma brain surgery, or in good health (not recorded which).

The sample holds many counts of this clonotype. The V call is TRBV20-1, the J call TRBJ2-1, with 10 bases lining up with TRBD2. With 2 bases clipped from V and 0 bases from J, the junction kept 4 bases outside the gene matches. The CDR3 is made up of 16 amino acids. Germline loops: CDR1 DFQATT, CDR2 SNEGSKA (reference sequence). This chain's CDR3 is CSARKAGGSSYNEQFF. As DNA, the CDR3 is TGCAGTGCTAGAAAAGCGGGAGGGAGCTCCTACAATGAGCAGTTCTTC.

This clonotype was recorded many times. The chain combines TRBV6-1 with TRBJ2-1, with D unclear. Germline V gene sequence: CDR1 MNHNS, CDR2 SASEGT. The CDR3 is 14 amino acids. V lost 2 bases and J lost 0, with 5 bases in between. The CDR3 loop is CASSEQSSYNEQFF. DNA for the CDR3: TGTGCCAGCAGTGAACAGTCCTCCTACAATGAGCAGTTCTTC.

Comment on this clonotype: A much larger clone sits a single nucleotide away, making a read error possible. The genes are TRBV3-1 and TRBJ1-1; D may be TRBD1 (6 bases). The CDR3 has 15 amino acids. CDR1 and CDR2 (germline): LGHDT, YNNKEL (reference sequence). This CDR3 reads CASSQEDRKGTEVFF. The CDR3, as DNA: TGTGCCAGCAGCCAAGAAGACAGGAAGGGGACTGAAGTTTTCTTT.

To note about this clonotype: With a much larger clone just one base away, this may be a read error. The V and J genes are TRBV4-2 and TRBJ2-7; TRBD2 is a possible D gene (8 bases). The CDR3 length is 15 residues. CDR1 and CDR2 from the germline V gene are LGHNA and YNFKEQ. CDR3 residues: CASSKDRVAEREKYF. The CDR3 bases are TGTGCCAGCAGCAAAGACAGGGTTGCGGAGCGGGAGAAGTACTTC.

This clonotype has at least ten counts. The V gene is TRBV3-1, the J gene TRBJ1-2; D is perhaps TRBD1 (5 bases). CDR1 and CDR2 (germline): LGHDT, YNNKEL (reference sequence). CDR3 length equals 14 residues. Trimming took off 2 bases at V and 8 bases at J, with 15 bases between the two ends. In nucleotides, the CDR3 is TGTGCCAGCAGCCAAACACGAGGGGTGGGCGGCTACACCTTC. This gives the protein CASSQTRGVGGYTF.

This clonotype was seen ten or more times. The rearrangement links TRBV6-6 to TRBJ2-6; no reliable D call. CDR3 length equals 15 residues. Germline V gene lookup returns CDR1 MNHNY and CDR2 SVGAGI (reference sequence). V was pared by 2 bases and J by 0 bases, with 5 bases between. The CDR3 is CASSYPGSGANVLTF. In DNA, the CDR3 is TGTGCCAGCAGTTACCCCGGCTCTGGGGCCAACGTCCTGACTTTC.

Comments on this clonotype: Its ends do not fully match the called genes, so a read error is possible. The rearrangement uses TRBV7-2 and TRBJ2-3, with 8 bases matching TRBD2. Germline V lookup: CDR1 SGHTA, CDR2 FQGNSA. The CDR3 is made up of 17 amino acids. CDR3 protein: CASSQRTPGLETDTQCF. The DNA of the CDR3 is TGTGCCAGCAGCCAGAGAACGCCGGGACTAGAAACAGATACGCAGTGTTTT.

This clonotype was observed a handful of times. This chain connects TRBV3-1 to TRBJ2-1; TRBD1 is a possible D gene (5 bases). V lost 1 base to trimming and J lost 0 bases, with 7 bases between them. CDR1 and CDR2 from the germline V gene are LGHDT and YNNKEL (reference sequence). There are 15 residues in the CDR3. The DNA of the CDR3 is TGTGCCAGCAGCCAAGGTAGGGGCTCCTACAATGAGCAGTTCTTC. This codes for CASSQGRGSYNEQFF.

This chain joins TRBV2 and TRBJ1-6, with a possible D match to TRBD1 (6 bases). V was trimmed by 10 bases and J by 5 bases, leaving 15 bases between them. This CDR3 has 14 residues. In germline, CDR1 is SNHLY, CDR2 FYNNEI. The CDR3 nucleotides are TGTGCCACCGCAGGGGTGCGGAATAATTCACCCCTCCACTTT. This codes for CATAGVRNNSPLHF.

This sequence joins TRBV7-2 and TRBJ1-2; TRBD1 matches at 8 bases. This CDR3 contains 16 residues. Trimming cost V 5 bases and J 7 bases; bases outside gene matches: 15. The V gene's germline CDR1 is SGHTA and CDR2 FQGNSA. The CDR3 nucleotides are TGTGCCAGCAGCACATCCGGACAGGGACTATCCGGTGGCTACACCTTC. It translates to CASSTSGQGLSGGYTF. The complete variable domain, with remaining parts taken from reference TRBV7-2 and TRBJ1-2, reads GAGVSQSPSNKVTEKGKDVELRCDPISGHTALYWYRQSLGQGLEFLIYFQGNSAPDKSGLPSDRFSAERTGGSVSTLTIQRTQQEDSAVYLCASSTSGQGLSGGYTFGSGTRLTVV.

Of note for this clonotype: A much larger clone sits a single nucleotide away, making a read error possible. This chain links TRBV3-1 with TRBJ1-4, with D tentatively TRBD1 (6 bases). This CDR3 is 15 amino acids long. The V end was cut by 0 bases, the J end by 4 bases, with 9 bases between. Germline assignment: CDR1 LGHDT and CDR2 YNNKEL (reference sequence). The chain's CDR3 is CASSQESGVNEKLFF. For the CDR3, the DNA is TGTGCCAGCAGCCAAGAGTCAGGGGTTAATGAAAAACTGTTTTTT. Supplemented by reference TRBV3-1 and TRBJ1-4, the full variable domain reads DTAVSQTPKYLVTQMGNDKSIKCEQNLGHDTMYWYKQDSKKFLKIMFSYNNKELIINETVPNRFSPKSPDKAHLNLHINSLELGDSAVYFCASSQESGVNEKLFFGSGTQLSVL.

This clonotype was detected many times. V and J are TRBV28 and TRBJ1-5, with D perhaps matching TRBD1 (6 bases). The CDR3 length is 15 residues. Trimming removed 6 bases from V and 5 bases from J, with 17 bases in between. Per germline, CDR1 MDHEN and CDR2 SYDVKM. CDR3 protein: CASSRPGTYDQPQHF. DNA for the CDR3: TGTGCCAGCAGCCGGCCCGGGACATACGATCAGCCCCAGCATTTT.

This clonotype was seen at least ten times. CDR3 protein: CAISEIGGDGYTF. CDR3 nucleotides: TGTGCCATCAGTGAGATAGGGGGCGACGGCTACACCTTC. This sequence joins TRBV10-3 and TRBJ1-2; 7 bases agree with TRBD1. With V trimmed by 2 bases and J by 8 bases, 5 bases remained unmatched. Germline V gene sequence: CDR1 ENHRY, CDR2 SYGVKD. The CDR3 has 13 residues.